Here is one T cell receptor beta chain with its context. These data come from a study of blood T cell repertoires in COVID-19. Study details: T cells, B-cell-depleted T cells, or PBMCs supplied cDNA or gDNA.

Patients in Seattle were enrolled during active infection, then followed longitudinally. The CDR3 runs to 12 residues. The germline V and J ends were trimmed by 5 bases and 8 bases, with 12 bases remaining between them. In the original workflow: How many nucleated cells were present was estimated from reference gene primer amplification. Measured with immunoSEQ multiplex PCR; TCRdb has only the in-frame clones, and not every one. V and J calls and clone size are given by that table; D and trimming were obtained from the DNA. The sample consists of a few hundred thousand clones, about 88% of them appearing once.

The chain recombines TRBV12-3 or TRBV12-4 with TRBJ1-2; tentative D call: TRBD1 (5 bases). This sequence originates from a woman in her forties or fifties with COVID-19, enrolled during active disease. Sequencing was done on a sample of peripheral blood. The CDR3 loop reads CASSKGFGGYTF. The DNA for the CDR3 is TGTGCCAGCAGTAAGGGGTTCGGGGGCTACACCTTC.